Below are 27 T cell receptor beta chains sequenced from a single sample in a study of T cell responses to AZD1222 COVID-19 vaccine (dated by TCRdb to the early 2020s). Libraries were made using the immunoSEQ multiplex PCR assay. TCRdb retrieved this table from immuneACCESS and kept in-frame rearrangements only. Not all clones are present; in checked studies, unresolved V genes account for under half, and no reason is known for the remainder. The sample includes fewer than 110,000 clones, with about nine tenths observed a single time. The ten largest clones represent 1% to 1.5% of the sample. The sample's time point label is to be understood as: baseline before first vaccination. This specimen was peripheral blood, taken on day 0 of AZD1222 vaccination. The receptors come from an adult in good health.

This rearrangement joins TRBV30 to TRBJ1-4; no definite D call. The CDR3 contains 14 residues. Germline values: CDR1 GTSNPN, CDR2 SVGIG (reference sequence). Trimming took off 4 bases at V and 7 bases at J, with 16 bases between the two ends. The CDR3 reads CAWNLAGRSEKLFF. The CDR3, as DNA: TGTGCCTGGAATCTCGCAGGACGCTCTGAAAAACTGTTTTTT.

This chain joins TRBV2 and TRBJ2-7, with 7 nucleotides matching TRBD2. From germline, CDR1 is SNHLY and CDR2 FYNNEI. The V and J ends lost 6 bases and 4 bases, in that order; junction bases with no gene match: 0. CDR3 length: 11 amino acids. The chain's CDR3 is CASSGGYEQYF. The CDR3 DNA is TGTGCCAGCAGCGGGGGGTACGAGCAGTACTTC.

This sequence joins TRBV24-1 and TRBJ2-5; D uncertain. The CDR3 totals 13 residues. Between the trimmed V and J ends, which lost 2 bases and 5 bases, there was a span of 8 bases. From germline, CDR1 is KGHDR and CDR2 SFDVKD. CDR3 nucleotide sequence: TGTGCCACCAGTGATTCGTCCTTTGAGACCCAGTACTTC. This gives the protein CATSDSSFETQYF.

The chain couples TRBV6-1 to TRBJ2-7; D remains unclear. V was shortened by 2 bases and J by 3 bases, with 5 bases between the two germline ends. The CDR3 covers 12 residues. Germline assignment: CDR1 MNHNS and CDR2 SASEGT. The CDR3 nucleotides are TGTGCCAGCAGTGAATGGGGCTACGAGCAGTACTTC. This encodes CASSEWGYEQYF.

The chain has TRBV3-1 (or the pseudogene TRBV3-2) and TRBJ2-7; 8 bases agree with TRBD2. The CDR3 is 16 residues long. With 0 bases clipped from V and 2 bases from J, the junction kept 6 bases outside the gene matches. CDR1 is LGHDT and CDR2 is YNNKEL in the germline V gene (reference sequence). The CDR3 nucleotides are TGTGCCAGCAGCCAAGAAGGCGGGGGGTACCCCTACGAGCAGTACTTC. It specifies CASSQEGGGYPYEQYF.

V usage is TRBV3-1 (or the pseudogene TRBV3-2) and J usage is TRBJ2-7; the D call may be TRBD1 or TRBD2 (5 bases each). The germline V and J ends were trimmed by 4 bases and 0 bases, with 16 bases remaining between them. This CDR3 has 16 amino acids. In germline, CDR1 is LGHDT, CDR2 YNNKEL (reference sequence). As DNA, the CDR3 is TGTGCCAGCAGCCCGAGTGGGAGCAGGGCCTCCTACGAGCAGTACTTC. It translates to CASSPSGSRASYEQYF.

The rearrangement joins TRBV6-5 to TRBJ1-1; 7 bases are shared with TRBD1. V was clipped by 6 bases and J by 3 bases; unmatched bases: 10. Germline lookup yields CDR1 MNHEY and CDR2 SVGAGI. The CDR3 contains 15 residues. The CDR3 reads CASSGGGEVDTEAFF. In DNA, the CDR3 is TGTGCCAGCAGCGGAGGGGGCGAAGTGGACACTGAAGCTTTCTTT.

This chain uses TRBV7-8 with TRBJ1-2; unclear D gene. V dropped 6 bases and J dropped 5 bases, with 10 bases sitting between them. The germline V gene encodes CDR1 SGHVS and CDR2 FQNEAQ. The CDR3 covers 12 residues. The CDR3 is CASSSGEYGYTF. Written as DNA, the CDR3 is TGTGCCAGCAGTAGTGGGGAGTATGGCTACACCTTC.

J is TRBJ1-3 and V is TRBV5-8; possible D gene TRBD1, 5 bases. This CDR3 region has 13 residues. The V gene lost 4 bases and the J gene lost 1 base, with 6 bases spanning the gap. The germline gives CDR1 SGHTS, CDR2 YDEGEE. The CDR3 DNA reads TGTGCCAGCAGCCCAGGGTCTGGAAACACCATATATTTT. Translating it yields CASSPGSGNTIYF.

CDR3 loop: CASSDFNSVGDTQYF. CDR3 DNA sequence: TGTGCCAGCAGTGATTTTAATAGCGTAGGAGATACGCAGTATTTT. This sequence joins TRBV2 and TRBJ2-3, with D possibly matching TRBD2 (5 bases). Germline assignment: CDR1 SNHLY and CDR2 FYNNEI. Trimming cost V 3 bases and J 5 bases, with 15 bases left between them. This CDR3 is 15 amino acids long.

The chain employs TRBV19 and TRBJ1-4; D gene uncertain. CDR1 and CDR2 from the germline V gene are LNHDA and SQIVND (reference sequence). This CDR3 comprises 12 residues. The V end lost 6 bases, the J end lost 8 bases, and 10 bases lay between the germline ends. CDR3 DNA: TGTGCCAGTAGCTCGTTGGGAGAAAAACTGTTTTTT. Its protein is CASSSLGEKLFF.

This rearrangement joins TRBV30 to TRBJ2-1; 7 bases line up with TRBD2. The CDR3 contains 14 residues. After removal of 2 bases from V and 9 bases from J, the junction contained 10 bases not matched to a gene. CDR1 and CDR2 (germline): GTSNPN, SVGIG (reference sequence). Written as DNA, the CDR3 is TGTGCCTGGAGTCCCAGCGGGGTACTGGGTGAGCAGTTCTTC. It is translated as CAWSPSGVLGEQFF.

The CDR3 bases are TGTGCCAGCAGCTTAGTTTCAGACTTGCGCGGCTACACCTTC. Residues: CASSLVSDLRGYTF. This sequence joins TRBV7-2 and TRBJ1-2; D is ambiguous. The germline V gene encodes CDR1 SGHTA and CDR2 FQGNSA. The V and J ends lost 1 base and 8 bases respectively, with 14 bases between them. The CDR3 is made up of 14 amino acids. Full variable domain (rest looked up from reference TRBV7-2 and TRBJ1-2): GAGVSQSPSNKVTEKGKDVELRCDPISGHTALYWYRQSLGQGLEFLIYFQGNSAPDKSGLPSDRFSAERTGGSVSTLTIQRTQQEDSAVYLCASSLVSDLRGYTFGSGTRLTVV.

V usage is TRBV9 and J usage is TRBJ2-2; 7 bases align to TRBD2. Germline trimming cut 2 bases from V and 4 bases from J; bases unmatched to any gene: 5. The germline gives CDR1 SGDLS, CDR2 YYNGEE. There are 15 residues in the CDR3. CDR3 nucleotides: TGTGCCAGCAGCGTTGGGACGGGGGGCACCGGGGAGCTGTTTTTT. It encodes CASSVGTGGTGELFF.

This clone occurred once. The chain uses TRBV4-1 and TRBJ1-4; no firm D call. Trimming pared 2 bases from V and 6 bases from J, leaving 4 bases between. This CDR3 has 12 amino acids. Germline V gives CDR1 MGHRA, CDR2 YSYEKL. CDR3 loop: CASSQPYEKLFF. CDR3 DNA: TGCGCCAGCAGCCAACCCTATGAAAAACTGTTTTTT.

V gene TRBV7-8 combines with J gene TRBJ1-2, with D hard to call. Germline loops: CDR1 SGHVS, CDR2 FQNEAQ. V lost 1 base to trimming and J lost 4 bases, with 4 bases between them. The CDR3 totals 12 residues. The CDR3 region is CASSLDGYGYTF. The CDR3 DNA follows: TGTGCCAGCAGCTTAGACGGCTATGGCTACACCTTC.

The chain joins TRBV12-3 or TRBV12-4 to TRBJ1-2, with D possibly TRBD1 on 5 matching bases. Trimming pared 2 bases from V and 9 bases from J, leaving 13 bases between. The CDR3 spans 13 residues. In DNA form, the CDR3 reads TGTGCCAGCAGTTTACAGGGTACGTTCCGCTACACCTTC. This translates into CASSLQGTFRYTF.

The chain employs TRBV25-1 and TRBJ2-5, with D uncertain. There are 15 residues in the CDR3. Germline CDR1 reads MGHDK; CDR2 reads SYGVNS. The V end was cut by 4 bases, the J end by 4 bases, with 16 bases between. The CDR3 coding sequence is TGTGCCAGCAGTGGTACAGACGGTCCGGGAGAGACCCAGTACTTC. Its translation: CASSGTDGPGETQYF.

This chain connects TRBV5-1 to TRBJ1-2; the match to TRBD1 covers 9 bases. The J segment lost 10 bases and the V segment lost 4 bases, leaving 14 bases of the junction unmatched. Looked up from germline, CDR1 is SGHRS and CDR2 is YFSETQ. The CDR3 is made up of 15 amino acids. The CDR3 DNA sequence: TGCGCCAGCAGCCCCGCCGGGACAGGGAAATTGTACTACACCTTC. This encodes CASSPAGTGKLYYTF. The full variable domain, rest sourced from reference TRBV5-1 and TRBJ1-2, is KAGVTQTPRYLIKTRGQQVTLSCSPISGHRSVSWYQQTPGQGLQFLFEYFSETQRNKGNFPGRFSGRQFSNSRSEMNVSTLELGDSALYLCASSPAGTGKLYYTFGSGTRLTVV.

The chain uses TRBV15 and TRBJ1-1; maybe TRBD1 (6 bases). The V end was cut by 10 bases, the J end by 2 bases, with 17 bases between. This CDR3 spans 14 amino acids. CDR1 and CDR2 (germline): LNHNV, YYDKDF (reference sequence). Written as DNA, the CDR3 is TGTGCCAACCAGACCGGCGGGGGCAACACTGAAGCTTTCTTT. It translates to CANQTGGGNTEAFF. Based on the CDR3 plus reference TRBV15 and TRBJ1-1, the full variable domain is DAMVIQNPRYQVTQFGKPVTLSCSQTLNHNVMYWYQQKSSQAPKLLFHYYDKDFNNEADTPDNFQSRRPNTSFCFLDIRSPGLGDTAMYLCANQTGGGNTEAFFGQGTRLTVV.

This chain uses TRBV4-2 with TRBJ1-2; 7 nucleotides match TRBD1. CDR1 is LGHNA and CDR2 is YNFKEQ in the germline V gene. The CDR3 contains 16 residues. Trimming took 3 bases from V and 6 from J; bases not matched to a gene: 13. The CDR3 protein is CASSHATTGSSDGYTF. DNA for the CDR3: TGTGCCAGCAGCCATGCAACGACAGGGAGTAGTGATGGCTACACCTTC.

V and J are TRBV5-6 and TRBJ2-3; D is perhaps TRBD1 (5 bases). The V gene's germline CDR1 is SGHDT and CDR2 YYEEEE. The V gene lost 0 bases and the J gene lost 4 bases, with 9 bases spanning the gap. The length of the CDR3 is 14 residues. Written as DNA, the CDR3 is TGTGCCAGCAGCTTGGGGGGCCGAGCAGATACGCAGTATTTT. Translating it yields CASSLGGRADTQYF. The variable domain in full, completed from reference TRBV5-6 and TRBJ2-3, reads DAGVTQSPTHLIKTRGQQVTLRCSPKSGHDTVSWYQQALGQGPQFIFQYYEEEERQRGNFPDRFSGHQFPNYSSELNVNALLLGDSALYLCASSLGGRADTQYFGPGTRLTVL.

The chain links TRBV5-1 to TRBJ1-6; D is ambiguous. Germline V gene data show CDR1 as SGHRS and CDR2 as YFSETQ. The ends were cut back, 4 bases at V and 7 bases at J, with 12 bases in the middle. CDR3 size: 14 residues. The CDR3 DNA is TGCGCCAGCAGCCCACCTGTGGAGAATTCACCCCTCCACTTT. It yields the protein CASSPPVENSPLHF.

The chain couples TRBV12-3 or TRBV12-4 to TRBJ2-7; D remains unclear. The CDR3 extends over 13 amino acids. Trimming removed 3 bases from V and 5 bases from J, with 11 bases in between. The CDR3 DNA follows: TGTGCCAGCAGTTTTCTGGGTCCAAACGAGCAGTACTTC. Residues: CASSFLGPNEQYF.

Regarding this clone: Other DNA sequences in this specimen translate into the identical CDR3. The gene calls are TRBV7-9 and TRBJ1-1; no firm D call. Germline CDR1 SEHNR, CDR2 FQNEAQ (reference sequence). The CDR3 has 12 residues. Trimming took off 3 bases at V and 0 bases at J, with 2 bases between the two ends. The DNA of the CDR3 is TGTGCCAGCAGCTTCCTGAACACTGAAGCTTTCTTT. It specifies CASSFLNTEAFF.

Only a few counts were recorded for this clone. V and J are TRBV11-2 and TRBJ1-2, with D possibly being TRBD1 (6 bases). Trimming stripped 3 bases from V and 4 bases from J, with 9 bases between. This CDR3 is 13 amino acids long. Germline V CDR1 and CDR2: SGHAT, FQNNGV. The CDR3 here is CASSFPGAYGYTF. The CDR3 DNA sequence: TGTGCCAGCAGCTTCCCGGGGGCCTATGGCTACACCTTC.

This rearrangement joins TRBV6-6 to TRBJ1-2; D uncertain. Germline V gives CDR1 MNHNY, CDR2 SVGAGI (reference sequence). Trimming cost V 0 bases and J 6 bases, with 5 bases left between them. The CDR3 contains 12 residues. The CDR3, as DNA: TGTGCCAGCAGTTACTCGACGGATGGCTACACCTTC. Amino acid sequence: CASSYSTDGYTF.